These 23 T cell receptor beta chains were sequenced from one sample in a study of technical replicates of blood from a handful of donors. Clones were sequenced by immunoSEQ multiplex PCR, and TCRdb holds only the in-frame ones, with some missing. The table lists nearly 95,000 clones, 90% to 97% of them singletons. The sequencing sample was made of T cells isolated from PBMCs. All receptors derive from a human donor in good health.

CDR3 coding DNA: TGTGCCACCAGCACAAGCTACACTAGCGGGAGTTACGCAGATACGCAGTATTTT. Protein sequence: CATSTSYTSGSYADTQYF. The chain recombines TRBV15 with TRBJ2-3; 11 bases are a match to TRBD2. V lost 4 bases, J lost 4 bases, and 13 bases stayed unmatched. The CDR3 loop spans 18 amino acids. The germline V gene has CDR1 LNHNV and CDR2 YYDKDF (reference sequence).

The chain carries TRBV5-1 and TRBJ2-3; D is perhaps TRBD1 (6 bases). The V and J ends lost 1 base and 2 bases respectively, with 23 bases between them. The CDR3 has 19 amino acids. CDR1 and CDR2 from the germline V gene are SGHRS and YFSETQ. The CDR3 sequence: CASSLTAHGQGSITDTQYF. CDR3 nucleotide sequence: TGCGCCAGCAGCTTGACGGCTCACGGCCAGGGGTCAATCACAGATACGCAGTATTTT.

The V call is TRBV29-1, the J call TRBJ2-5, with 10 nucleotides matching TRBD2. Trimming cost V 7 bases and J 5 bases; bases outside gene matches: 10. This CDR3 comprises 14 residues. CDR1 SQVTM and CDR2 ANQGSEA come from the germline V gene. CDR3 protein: CSAGGLARGETQYF. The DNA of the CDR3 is TGCAGCGCCGGGGGACTAGCGAGGGGGGAGACCCAGTACTTC.

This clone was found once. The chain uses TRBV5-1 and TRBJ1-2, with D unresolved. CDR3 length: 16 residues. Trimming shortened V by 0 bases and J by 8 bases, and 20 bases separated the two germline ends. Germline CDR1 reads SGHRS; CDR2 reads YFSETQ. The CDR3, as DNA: TGCGCCAGCAGCTTGGGGGTAACACAGCCTACTGAGGGCTACACCTTC. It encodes CASSLGVTQPTEGYTF.

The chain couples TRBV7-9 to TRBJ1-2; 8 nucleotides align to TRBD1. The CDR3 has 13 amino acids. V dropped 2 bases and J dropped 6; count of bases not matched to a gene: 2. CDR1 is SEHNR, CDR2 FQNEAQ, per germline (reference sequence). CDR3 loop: CASSLPGGHGYTF. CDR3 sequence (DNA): TGTGCCAGCAGCTTACCAGGGGGCCATGGCTACACCTTC. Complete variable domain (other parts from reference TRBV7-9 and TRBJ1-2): DTGVSQNPRHKITKRGQNVTFRCDPISEHNRLYWYRQTLGQGPEFLTYFQNEAQLEKSRLLSDRFSAERPKGSFSTLEIQRTEQGDSAMYLCASSLPGGHGYTFGSGTRLTVV.

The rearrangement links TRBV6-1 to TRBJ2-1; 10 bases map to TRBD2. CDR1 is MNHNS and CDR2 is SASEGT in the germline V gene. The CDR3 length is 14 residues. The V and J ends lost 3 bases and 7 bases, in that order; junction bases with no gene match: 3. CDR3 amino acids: CASSDSSGSNEQFF. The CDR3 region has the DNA TGTGCCAGCAGTGATTCTAGCGGGAGTAATGAGCAGTTCTTC.

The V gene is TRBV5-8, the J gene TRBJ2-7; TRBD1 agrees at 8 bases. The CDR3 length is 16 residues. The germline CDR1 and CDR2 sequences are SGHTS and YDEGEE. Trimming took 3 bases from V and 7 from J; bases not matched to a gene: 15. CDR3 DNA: TGTGCCAGCAGCTCACGAAGGACAGGGCGGACCTGGGAGCAGTACTTC. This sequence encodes CASSSRRTGRTWEQYF.

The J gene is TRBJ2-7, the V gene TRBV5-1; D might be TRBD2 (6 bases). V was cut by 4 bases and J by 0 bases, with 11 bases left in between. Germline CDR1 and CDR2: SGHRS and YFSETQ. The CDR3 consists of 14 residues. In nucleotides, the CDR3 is TGCGCCAGCAGCGTAGGAGGGTTCTCCTACGAGCAGTACTTC. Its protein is CASSVGGFSYEQYF.

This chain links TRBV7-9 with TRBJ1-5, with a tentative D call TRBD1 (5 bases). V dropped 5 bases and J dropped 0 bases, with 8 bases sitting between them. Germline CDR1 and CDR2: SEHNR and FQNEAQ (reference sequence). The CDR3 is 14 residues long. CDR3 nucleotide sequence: TGTGCCAGCAGCCCCGACAGTAGCAATCAGCCCCAGCATTTT. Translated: CASSPDSSNQPQHF.

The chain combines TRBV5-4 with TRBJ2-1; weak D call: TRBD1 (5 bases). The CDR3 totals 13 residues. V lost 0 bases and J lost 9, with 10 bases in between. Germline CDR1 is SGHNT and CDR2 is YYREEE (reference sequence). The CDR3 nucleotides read TGTGCCAGCAGCTTGGCCAGGGTAGGTGAGCAGTTCTTC. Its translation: CASSLARVGEQFF.

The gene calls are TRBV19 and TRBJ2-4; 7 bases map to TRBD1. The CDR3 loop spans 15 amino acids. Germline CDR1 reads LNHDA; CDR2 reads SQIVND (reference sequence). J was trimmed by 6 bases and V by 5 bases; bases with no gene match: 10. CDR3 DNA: TGTGCCAGTAGTCCACAAACAGGGGATAGAAACATTCAGTACTTC. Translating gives CASSPQTGDRNIQYF.

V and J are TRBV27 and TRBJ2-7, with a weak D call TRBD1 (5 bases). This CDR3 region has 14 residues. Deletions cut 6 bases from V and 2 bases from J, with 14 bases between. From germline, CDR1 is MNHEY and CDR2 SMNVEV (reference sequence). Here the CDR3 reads CASRIAGLTYEQYF. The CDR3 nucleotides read TGTGCCAGCAGAATCGCAGGGCTCACCTACGAGCAGTACTTC.

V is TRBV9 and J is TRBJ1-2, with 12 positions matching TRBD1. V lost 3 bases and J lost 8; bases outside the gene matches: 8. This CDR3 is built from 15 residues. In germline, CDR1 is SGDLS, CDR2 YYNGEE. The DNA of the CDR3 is TGTGCCAGCAGCGGACTGGGGACAGGGGGCGTCGGCTACACCTTC. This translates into CASSGLGTGGVGYTF.

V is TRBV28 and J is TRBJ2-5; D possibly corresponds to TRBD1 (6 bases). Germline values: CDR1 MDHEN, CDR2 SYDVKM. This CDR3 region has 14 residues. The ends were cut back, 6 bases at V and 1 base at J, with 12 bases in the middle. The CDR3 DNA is TGTGCCAGCAGCTCCGGGACACTCCAAGAGACCCAGTACTTC. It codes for CASSSGTLQETQYF.

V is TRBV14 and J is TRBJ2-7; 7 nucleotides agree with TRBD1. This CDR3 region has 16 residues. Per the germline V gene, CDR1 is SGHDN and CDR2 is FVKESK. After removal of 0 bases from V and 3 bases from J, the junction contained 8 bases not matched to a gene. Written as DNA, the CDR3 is TGTGCCAGCAGCCAAGATCTGGGGACAGAGCTCTACGAGCAGTACTTC. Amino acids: CASSQDLGTELYEQYF.

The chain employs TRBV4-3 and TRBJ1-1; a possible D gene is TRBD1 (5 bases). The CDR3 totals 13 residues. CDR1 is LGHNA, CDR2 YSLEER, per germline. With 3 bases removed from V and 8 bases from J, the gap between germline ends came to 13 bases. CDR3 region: CASSHLGLKEAFF. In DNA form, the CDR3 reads TGCGCCAGCAGCCATCTGGGACTCAAAGAAGCTTTCTTT.

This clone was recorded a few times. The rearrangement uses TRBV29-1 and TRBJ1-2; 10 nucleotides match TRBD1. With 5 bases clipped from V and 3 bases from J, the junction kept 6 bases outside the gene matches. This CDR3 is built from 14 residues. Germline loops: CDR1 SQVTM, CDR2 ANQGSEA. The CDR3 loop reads CSVKGQGFDYGYTF. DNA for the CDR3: TGCAGCGTTAAGGGACAGGGGTTTGACTATGGCTACACCTTC.

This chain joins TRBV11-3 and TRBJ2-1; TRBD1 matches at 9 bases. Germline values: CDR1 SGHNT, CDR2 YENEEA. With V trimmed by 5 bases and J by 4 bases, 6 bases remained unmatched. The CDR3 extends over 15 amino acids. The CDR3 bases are TGTGCCAGCAGCCTCCTACAGGGGGCGTACAATGAGCAGTTCTTC. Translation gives CASSLLQGAYNEQFF.

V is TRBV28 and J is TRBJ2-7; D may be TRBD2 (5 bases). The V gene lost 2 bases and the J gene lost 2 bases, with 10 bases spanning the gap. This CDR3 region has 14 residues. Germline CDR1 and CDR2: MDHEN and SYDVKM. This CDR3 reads CASSLPSTAYEQYF. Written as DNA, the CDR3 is TGTGCCAGCAGTTTACCTAGCACTGCCTACGAGCAGTACTTC.

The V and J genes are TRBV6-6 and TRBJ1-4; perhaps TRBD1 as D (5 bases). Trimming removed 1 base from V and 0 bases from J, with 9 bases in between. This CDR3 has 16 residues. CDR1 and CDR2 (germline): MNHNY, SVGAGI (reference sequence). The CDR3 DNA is TGTGCCAGCAGTTACTGGGGCTCGGCAACTAATGAAAAACTGTTTTTT. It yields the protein CASSYWGSATNEKLFF.

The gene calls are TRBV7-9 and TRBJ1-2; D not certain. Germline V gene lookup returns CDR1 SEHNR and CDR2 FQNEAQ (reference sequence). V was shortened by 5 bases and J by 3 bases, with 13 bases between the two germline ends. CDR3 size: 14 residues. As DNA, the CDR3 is TGTGCCAGCAGCCCACCCGGGAGGCACTATGGCTACACCTTC. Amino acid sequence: CASSPPGRHYGYTF.

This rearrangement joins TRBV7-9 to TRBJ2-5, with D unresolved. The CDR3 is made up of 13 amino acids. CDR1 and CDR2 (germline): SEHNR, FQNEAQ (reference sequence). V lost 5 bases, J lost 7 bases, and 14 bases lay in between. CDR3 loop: CASSPDLSGTQYF. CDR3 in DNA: TGTGCCAGCAGCCCTGACCTATCGGGGACCCAGTACTTC.

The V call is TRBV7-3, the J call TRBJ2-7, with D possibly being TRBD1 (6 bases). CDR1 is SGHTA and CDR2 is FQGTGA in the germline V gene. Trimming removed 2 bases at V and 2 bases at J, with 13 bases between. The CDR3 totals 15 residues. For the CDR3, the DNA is TGTGCCAGCAGCTTAGGTTCGGCAGGGGCCTACGAGCAGTACTTC. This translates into CASSLGSAGAYEQYF.